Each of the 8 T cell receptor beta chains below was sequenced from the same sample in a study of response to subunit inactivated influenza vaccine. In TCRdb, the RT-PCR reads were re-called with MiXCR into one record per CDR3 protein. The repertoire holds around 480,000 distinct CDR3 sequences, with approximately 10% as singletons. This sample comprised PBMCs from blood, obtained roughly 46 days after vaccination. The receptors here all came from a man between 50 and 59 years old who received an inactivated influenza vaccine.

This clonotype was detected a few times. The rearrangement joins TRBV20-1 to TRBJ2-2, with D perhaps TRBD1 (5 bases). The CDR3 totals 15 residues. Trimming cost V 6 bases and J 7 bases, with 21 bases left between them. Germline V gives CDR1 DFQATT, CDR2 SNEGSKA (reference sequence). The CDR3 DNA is TGCAGTGCACAGACTGACCGCGGACATGACGGGGAGCTGTTTTTT. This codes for CSAQTDRGHDGELFF.

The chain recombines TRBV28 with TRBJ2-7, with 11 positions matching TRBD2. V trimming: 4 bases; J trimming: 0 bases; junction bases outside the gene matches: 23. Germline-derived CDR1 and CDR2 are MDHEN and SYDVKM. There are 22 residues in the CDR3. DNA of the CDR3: TGTGCCAGCAGTTCCCGGTGGCAGAAACTAGCGGGAGCCCCAGAGATCTCCTACGAGCAGTACTTC. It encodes CASSSRWQKLAGAPEISYEQYF.

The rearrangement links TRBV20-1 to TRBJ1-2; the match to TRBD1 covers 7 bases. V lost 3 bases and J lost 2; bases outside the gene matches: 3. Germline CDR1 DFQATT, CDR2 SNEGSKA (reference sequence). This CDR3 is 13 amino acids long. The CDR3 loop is CSASRDRNYGYTF. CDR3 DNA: TGCAGTGCTAGCCGGGACAGAAACTATGGCTACACCTTC.

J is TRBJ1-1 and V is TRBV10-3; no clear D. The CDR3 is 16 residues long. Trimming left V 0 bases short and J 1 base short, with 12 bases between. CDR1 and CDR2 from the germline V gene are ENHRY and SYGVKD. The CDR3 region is CAISESTGPKNTEAFF. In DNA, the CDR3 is TGTGCCATCAGTGAGTCGACGGGTCCGAAGAACACTGAAGCTTTCTTT.

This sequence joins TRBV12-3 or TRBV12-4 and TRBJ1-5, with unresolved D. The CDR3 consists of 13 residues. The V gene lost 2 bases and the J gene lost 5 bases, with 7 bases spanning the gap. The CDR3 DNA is TGTGCCAGCAGTTTAAGTACTCATCAGCCCCAGCATTTT. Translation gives CASSLSTHQPQHF.

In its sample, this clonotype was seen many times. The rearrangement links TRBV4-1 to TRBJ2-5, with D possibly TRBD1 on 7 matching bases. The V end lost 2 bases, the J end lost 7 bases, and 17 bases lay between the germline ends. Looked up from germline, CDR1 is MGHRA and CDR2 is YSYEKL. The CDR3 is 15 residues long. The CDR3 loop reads CASSQTSGGGVTQYF. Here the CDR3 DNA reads TGCGCCAGCAGCCAAACTTCAGGGGGAGGAGTGACCCAGTACTTC.

In DNA, the CDR3 is TGTGCCAGCAGTGGCAGGGAGGACAATGAGCAGTTCTTC. This sequence encodes CASSGREDNEQFF. This rearrangement joins TRBV25-1 to TRBJ2-1, with TRBD2 as a possible D gene (6 bases). Trimming left V 4 bases short and J 5 bases short, with 9 bases between. Germline CDR1 and CDR2: MGHDK and SYGVNS. This CDR3 has 13 residues.

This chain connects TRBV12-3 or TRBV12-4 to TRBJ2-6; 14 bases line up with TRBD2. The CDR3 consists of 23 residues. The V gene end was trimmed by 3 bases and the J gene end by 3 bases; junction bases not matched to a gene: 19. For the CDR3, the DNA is TGTGCCAGCAGTTTCCCATCGACGGGGACTAGCGGGGGCCTCAGGTTTGGGGCCAACGTCCTGACTTTC. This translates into CASSFPSTGTSGGLRFGANVLTF.